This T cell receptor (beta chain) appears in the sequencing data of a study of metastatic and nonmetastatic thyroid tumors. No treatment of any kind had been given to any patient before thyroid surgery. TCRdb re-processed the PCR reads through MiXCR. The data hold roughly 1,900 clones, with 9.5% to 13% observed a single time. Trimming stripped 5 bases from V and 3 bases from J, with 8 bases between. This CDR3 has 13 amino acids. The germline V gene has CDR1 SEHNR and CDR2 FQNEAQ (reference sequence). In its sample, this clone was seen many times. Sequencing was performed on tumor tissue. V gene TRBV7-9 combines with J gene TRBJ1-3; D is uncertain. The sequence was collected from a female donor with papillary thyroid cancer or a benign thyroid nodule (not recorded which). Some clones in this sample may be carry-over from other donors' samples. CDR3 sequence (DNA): TGTGCCAGCAGCCCCCTAGGTGGAAACACCATATATTTT. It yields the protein CASSPLGGNTIYF.